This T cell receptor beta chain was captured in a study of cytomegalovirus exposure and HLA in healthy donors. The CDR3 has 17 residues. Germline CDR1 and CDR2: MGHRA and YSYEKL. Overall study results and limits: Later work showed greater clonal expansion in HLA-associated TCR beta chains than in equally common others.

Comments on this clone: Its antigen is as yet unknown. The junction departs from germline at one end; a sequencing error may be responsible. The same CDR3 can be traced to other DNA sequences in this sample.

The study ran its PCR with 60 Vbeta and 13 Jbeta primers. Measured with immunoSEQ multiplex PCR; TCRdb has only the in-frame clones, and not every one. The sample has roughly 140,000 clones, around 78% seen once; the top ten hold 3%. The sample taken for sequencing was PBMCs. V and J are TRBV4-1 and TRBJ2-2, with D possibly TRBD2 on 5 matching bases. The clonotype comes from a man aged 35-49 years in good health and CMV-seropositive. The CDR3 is CASSQESMGANTGELFF. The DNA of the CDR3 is TGCGCCAGCAGCCAAGAATCGATGGGAGCTAACACCGGGGAGCTATTTTTT.